This T cell receptor beta chain was captured in a study of cytomegalovirus exposure and HLA in healthy donors. Broader study findings: Analysis was carried out at a later point, and it linked a missense DCLRE1C variant to TCR beta V- and J-gene trimming.

This clone appeared a few times. Its antigen is as yet unknown. The PCR made use of 60 Vbeta and 13 Jbeta primers. Using immunoSEQ multiplex PCR, the repertoire was profiled, and TCRdb retains in-frame clones only, with some absent. The sample holds about 89,000 clones, less than 80% seen once. The sequence was collected from a male donor in good health and CMV-seronegative. Sequencing was performed on PBMCs.

Here the CDR3 DNA reads TGTGCCAGCAGCTCACAAATCTACGAGCAGTACTTC. Translation gives CASSSQIYEQYF. The chain has TRBV11-1 and TRBJ2-7; D unclear. The CDR3 runs 12 residues. Germline CDR1 and CDR2: SGHAT and FQDESV (reference sequence). V dropped 4 bases and J dropped 3 bases, with 7 bases sitting between them.